The 4 T cell receptor beta chains in this list originate from one sample, sequenced in a study of T cell repertoires in cytomegalovirus infection. MiXCR was run by TCRdb on the reads, yielding one entry per CDR3 protein. The data show some 800,000 distinct CDR3 sequences, about 30% seen once. These TCRs are of unknown antigen specificity. The specimen comprised cultured CD8+ T cells from PBMCs, sampled from culture after CMV antigen stimulation. These TCRs come from a human donor in good health (CMV status not recorded). Some clones in this sample may be carry-over from other donors' samples.

This clonotype was detected only a few times. This rearrangement joins TRBV27 to TRBJ1-1, with D unresolved. The CDR3 length is 15 residues. Germline assignment: CDR1 MNHEY and CDR2 SMNVEV (reference sequence). Trimming stripped 0 bases from V and 0 bases from J, with 8 bases between. In DNA, the CDR3 is TGTGCCAGCAGTTTATCGAGGGTCATGAACACTGAAGCTTTCTTT. Translating it yields CASSLSRVMNTEAFF.

This clonotype was picked up a small number of times. The J gene is TRBJ1-3, the V gene TRBV4-2; TRBD1 matches 9 bases. Trimming removed 1 base from V and 4 bases from J; junction bases left unmatched: 5. There are 16 residues in the CDR3. The germline gives CDR1 LGHNA, CDR2 YNFKEQ. CDR3 DNA: TGTGCCAGCAGCCAAGTACAGGGGGCCGCAGGAAACACCATATATTTT. This sequence encodes CASSQVQGAAGNTIYF.

The J gene is TRBJ1-1, the V gene TRBV5-5; D gene unclear. Germline values: CDR1 SGHKS, CDR2 YYEKEE (reference sequence). This CDR3 region has 15 residues. Trimming stripped 2 bases from V and 0 bases from J, with 11 bases between. The CDR3 here is CASSFGPAMNTEAFF. CDR3 DNA: TGTGCCAGCAGCTTTGGGCCTGCCATGAACACTGAAGCTTTCTTT. The full variable domain, with the rest looked up from reference TRBV5-5 and TRBJ1-1, is DAGVTQSPTHLIKTRGQQVTLRCSPISGHKSVSWYQQVLGQGPQFIFQYYEKEERGRGNFPDRFSARQFPNYSSELNVNALLLGDSALYLCASSFGPAMNTEAFFGQGTRLTVV.

Written as DNA, the CDR3 is TGCGCCAGCAGCCAAGATGTCACAGGGGGCGGAGAGACCCAGTACTTC. Translated, it gives CASSQDVTGGGETQYF. This chain uses TRBV4-1 with TRBJ2-5, with 9 bases lining up with TRBD1. Germline assignment: CDR1 MGHRA and CDR2 YSYEKL. This CDR3 has 16 residues. The ends lost 0 bases at V and 4 bases at J; junction bases unmatched: 6.